This T cell receptor (beta chain) was sequenced in a study of Graves' ophthalmopathy and Graves' hyperthyroidism. This clonotype was observed many times. V was shortened by 1 base and J by 0 bases, with 10 bases between the two germline ends. The CDR3 runs 15 residues. Per germline, CDR1 DFQATT and CDR2 SNEGSKA (reference sequence). RNA transcripts served as template for amplifying TCR beta CDR3 sequences. First-round RT-PCR with HTBI primers preceded a second-round multiplex PCR. MiXCR was run by TCRdb on the multiplex PCR reads, yielding one entry per CDR3 protein. The sample lists more than 1,000,000 distinct CDR3 sequences; 35% to 40% were seen once.

The sequencing input was peripheral blood or thyroid tissue (not recorded which). V is TRBV20-1 and J is TRBJ1-3; D is unclear. The sequence was collected from an adult man with Graves' hyperthyroidism. CDR3 loop: CSARVPANSGNTIYF. Here the CDR3 DNA reads TGCAGTGCTAGAGTTCCCGCAAACTCTGGAAACACCATATATTTT.